Below, 32 T cell receptor beta chains from the same sample are listed, as sequenced in a study of T-cell reconstitution after alpha-beta-depleted transplantation in children (dated by TCRdb to the mid-2010s). The library was obtained by PCR. TCRdb names Illumina HiSeq 2500 as the instrument used. To normalize quantification of the TCRbeta repertoire, the TCR libraries were built with molecular barcoding that relied on unique molecular identifiers. TCRdb reworked the public reads: Q25 trimming with fastp, MiXCR clone assembly, productive beta chains retained. Each entry merges the rows of one CDR3 protein and shows their most common DNA and genes. The sample yields 450,000 to 550,000 distinct CDR3 sequences; roughly an eighth were counted once. The ten largest clones add up to 12% to 15% of the sample. According to the study, the label for this sample's treatment or condition signals: allogeneic hematopoietic cell transplantation with graft depleted of TCRalphabeta T cells and CD19 B cells.

The sample here was PBMCs, mostly from graft donor cells, taken 180 days after TCRalphabeta/CD19-depleted stem cell transplant. The receptor source for this set is a female patient aged 2 to 10 who had a stem cell transplant for aplastic anemia, so the T cells may come from the graft donor.

A few counts support this clonotype. The CDR3 region is CASSLVHRTGLAVNTGELFF. CDR3 coding DNA: TGTGCCAGCAGCTTAGTACATCGAACGGGACTAGCGGTAAACACCGGGGAGCTGTTTTTT. This rearrangement joins TRBV11-2 to TRBJ2-2, with TRBD2 matching 11 bases. The V segment lost 1 base and the J segment 2 bases; nucleotides outside the gene matches: 12. Germline V CDR1 and CDR2: SGHAT, FQNNGV. The CDR3 is 20 amino acids.

In its sample, this clonotype was seen many times. This chain links TRBV5-1 with TRBJ2-7, with a possible D match to TRBD2 (7 bases). This CDR3 has 16 residues. V gave up 4 bases and J gave up 1 base, with 18 bases separating them. The germline V gene has CDR1 SGHRS and CDR2 YFSETQ. CDR3 amino acids: CASSHEGGRGSYEQYF. CDR3 DNA sequence: TGCGCCAGCAGCCACGAGGGGGGGCGGGGATCCTACGAGCAGTACTTC.

There are a few counts of this clonotype. The chain recombines TRBV20-1 with TRBJ2-1; 9 bases line up with TRBD2. This CDR3 is 17 amino acids long. CDR1 and CDR2 (germline): DFQATT, SNEGSKA (reference sequence). V shed 0 bases, J shed 3 bases, and the junction held 9 bases outside the gene matches. The CDR3 coding sequence is TGCAGTGCTAGAGACCCCGGTCCTAGCGGGAACTACAATGAGCAGTTCTTC. This sequence encodes CSARDPGPSGNYNEQFF.

Only a few counts were recorded for this clonotype. The chain is built from TRBV29-1 and TRBJ1-1; 9 bases match TRBD1. Per germline, CDR1 SQVTM and CDR2 ANQGSEA. V lost 5 bases and J lost 4; bases outside the gene matches: 8. CDR3 length equals 14 residues. CDR3 region: CSVFRDRVTTEAFF. CDR3 DNA: TGCAGCGTTTTCCGGGACAGGGTTACCACTGAAGCTTTCTTT. Complete variable domain (other parts from reference TRBV29-1 and TRBJ1-1): SAVISQKPSRDICQRGTSLTIQCQVDSQVTMMFWYRQQPGQSLTLIATANQGSEATYESGFVIDKFPISRPNLTFSTLTVSNMSPEDSSIYLCSVFRDRVTTEAFFGQGTRLTVV.

This clonotype was seen a handful of times. This chain's CDR3 is CATKSPGQGRGNEAFF. The CDR3 coding sequence is TGTGCCACCAAATCCCCCGGACAGGGCCGAGGCAATGAAGCTTTCTTT. This chain uses TRBV24-1 with TRBJ1-1, with TRBD1 identical over 8 bases. The junction had 17 bases not matched to a gene; V was cut back by 8 bases and J by 7 bases. Germline CDR1 is KGHDR and CDR2 is SFDVKD. This CDR3 has 16 residues.

This clonotype was picked up a small number of times. The gene calls are TRBV28 and TRBJ1-5; D unclear. Germline assignment: CDR1 MDHEN and CDR2 SYDVKM. The length of the CDR3 is 11 residues. V was cut by 9 bases and J by 0 bases, with 3 bases left in between. CDR3 amino acids: CASHSNQPQHF. CDR3 bases: TGTGCCAGTCATAGCAATCAGCCCCAGCATTTT.

This clonotype was recorded many times. This chain joins TRBV20-1 and TRBJ2-3; unclear D gene. The CDR3 spans 12 residues. Deletions cut 2 bases from V and 2 bases from J, with 5 bases between. Germline CDR1 is DFQATT and CDR2 is SNEGSKA (reference sequence). The CDR3 DNA is TGCAGTGCTAGACTTAACACAGATACGCAGTATTTT. Translating it yields CSARLNTDTQYF.

This clonotype has a handful of counts. The chain carries TRBV6-4 and TRBJ2-1; D is possibly TRBD1 or TRBD2 (5 bases each). The V end was cut by 8 bases, the J end by 5 bases, with 10 bases between. The CDR3 runs 12 residues. Germline CDR1 MRHNA, CDR2 SNTAGT. The CDR3 sequence: CASDRGHNEQFF. Written as DNA, the CDR3 is TGTGCCAGCGACCGGGGCCACAATGAGCAGTTCTTC.

In its sample, this clonotype was seen a few times. The rearrangement uses TRBV20-1 and TRBJ2-1; D unclear. V lost 4 bases, J lost 5 bases, and 12 bases lay in between. From germline, CDR1 is DFQATT and CDR2 SNEGSKA (reference sequence). The CDR3 runs 13 residues. The CDR3 is CSATRTNNNEQFF. The DNA of the CDR3 is TGCAGTGCTACGAGAACTAACAACAATGAGCAGTTCTTC.

The chain is built from TRBV20-1 and TRBJ2-1; TRBD2 matches at 8 bases. This CDR3 spans 14 amino acids. Trimming removed 4 bases from V and 2 bases from J; junction bases left unmatched: 4. Germline V gene sequence: CDR1 DFQATT, CDR2 SNEGSKA (reference sequence). The CDR3 loop is CSATSGSPYNEQFF. Written as DNA, the CDR3 is TGCAGTGCTACCAGCGGGAGCCCCTACAATGAGCAGTTCTTC.

This clonotype came up once. The chain recombines TRBV28 with TRBJ2-7; D gene ambiguous. Trimming took off 4 bases at V and 3 bases at J, with 16 bases between the two ends. Per germline, CDR1 MDHEN and CDR2 SYDVKM. The CDR3 has 15 amino acids. CDR3 amino acids: CASSSLPRSLYEQYF. In DNA, the CDR3 is TGTGCCAGCAGTTCCCTCCCGCGTTCTCTCTACGAGCAGTACTTC.

This clonotype has only a few counts. The chain links TRBV24-1 to TRBJ2-3; 7 bases are a match to TRBD2. There are 16 residues in the CDR3. V gave up 5 bases and J gave up 1 base; unmatched junction bases: 8. From germline, CDR1 is KGHDR and CDR2 SFDVKD. This CDR3 is CATSVRASGGTDTQYF. CDR3 nucleotide sequence: TGTGCCACCAGTGTCCGTGCTAGCGGAGGCACAGATACGCAGTATTTT.

The chain uses TRBV7-3 and TRBJ2-1; the match to TRBD2 covers 11 bases. The CDR3 loop spans 16 amino acids. In germline, CDR1 is SGHTA, CDR2 FQGTGA. The V gene end was trimmed by 4 bases and the J gene end by 7 bases; junction bases not matched to a gene: 9. In nucleotides, the CDR3 is TGTGCCAGCAGCTCCGCCGGGACTAGCGGCTTAAATGAGCAGTTCTTC. Amino acids: CASSSAGTSGLNEQFF.

This clonotype appeared a few times. The chain has TRBV6-5 and TRBJ2-5; D remains ambiguous. The germline gives CDR1 MNHEY, CDR2 SVGAGI. V was cut by 0 bases and J by 5 bases, with 13 bases left in between. The CDR3 length is 15 residues. The CDR3 loop reads CASSYSAPYVETQYF. CDR3 DNA sequence: TGTGCCAGCAGTTACTCGGCACCCTACGTGGAGACCCAGTACTTC.

Concerning this clonotype: The junction does not match germline at one end; this may be a read error. The gene calls are TRBV2 and TRBJ2-4; 12 nucleotides align to TRBD2. CDR3 length: 18 residues. The germline gives CDR1 SNHLY, CDR2 FYNNEI. The CDR3 is CTSSSAGLAGGPGDIQYF. CDR3 nucleotides: TGTACCAGCAGTTCCGCGGGGCTAGCGGGAGGGCCGGGTGACATTCAGTACTTC.

The CDR3 is CASSPLLAGVYEQYF. CDR3 DNA: TGCGCCAGCAGCCCTTTACTAGCGGGAGTATACGAGCAGTACTTC. This rearrangement joins TRBV4-3 to TRBJ2-7; TRBD2 aligns across 11 bases. With 4 bases clipped from V and 4 bases from J, the junction kept 6 bases outside the gene matches. The CDR3 sequence is 15 residues long. Germline assignment: CDR1 LGHNA and CDR2 YSLEER.

The sample holds a few counts of this clonotype. The gene calls are TRBV7-2 and TRBJ2-5; D not certain. The germline V gene has CDR1 SGHTA and CDR2 FQGNSA. The CDR3 totals 14 residues. V lost 5 bases, J lost 5 bases, and 15 bases lay in between. CDR3 bases: TGTGCCAGCAGCCCCTCTCCGGTTCTGGAGACCCAGTACTTC. Protein product: CASSPSPVLETQYF.

The chain carries TRBV20-1 and TRBJ1-1; D unresolved. V dropped 3 bases and J dropped 5 bases, with 13 bases sitting between them. The CDR3 contains 13 residues. Germline V gene sequence: CDR1 DFQATT, CDR2 SNEGSKA (reference sequence). CDR3 loop: CSASVGKGTEAFF. CDR3 DNA: TGCAGTGCTAGTGTAGGGAAAGGAACTGAAGCTTTCTTT.

The table lists this clonotype with many counts. The chain links TRBV12-3 or TRBV12-4 to TRBJ2-1; 11 bases map to TRBD2. The CDR3 spans 16 residues. V lost 6 bases to trimming and J lost 4 bases; unmatched junction nucleotides: 8. The CDR3 coding sequence is TGTGCCAGCAGCCCCTTAGCGGGAGGGCTTTACAATGAGCAGTTCTTC. As protein: CASSPLAGGLYNEQFF.

The genes are TRBV21-1 and TRBJ1-6. TRBV21-1 is a listed pseudogene. The CDR3 sequence is 15 residues long. The CDR3 nucleotides are TGTGCCAGCAGCAAAGTAGGGGGAGATAATTCACCCCTCCACTTT. This translates into CASSKVGGDNSPLHF.

This clonotype was detected many times. The chain combines TRBV12-3 or TRBV12-4 with TRBJ2-1; 9 nucleotides line up with TRBD1. Losses at the gene ends were 6 bases for V and 4 bases for J; bases not matched to a gene: 4. The CDR3 length is 14 residues. This chain's CDR3 is CASRQGATYNEQFF. The CDR3 DNA sequence: TGTGCCAGCAGACAGGGGGCGACGTACAATGAGCAGTTCTTC.

This clonotype was seen many times. Its ends do not fully match the called genes, so a read error is possible. The rearrangement links TRBV28 to TRBJ2-3; a weak D match, TRBD2 (6 bases). This CDR3 is built from 15 residues. Germline CDR1 and CDR2: MDHEN and SYDVKM. CDR3 bases: TGCGCCAGCAGCTTAGGGAGCGGGAGCACAGATACGCAGTATTTT. This translates into CASSLGSGSTDTQYF.

This chain links TRBV7-6 with TRBJ2-3; D not resolved. The V gene lost 2 bases and the J gene lost 0 bases, with 9 bases spanning the gap. CDR1 and CDR2 (germline): SGHVS, FNYEAQ. The CDR3 sequence is 15 residues long. CDR3 coding DNA: TGTGCCAGCAGCTTAATGGCGGCCAGCACAGATACGCAGTATTTT. Protein product: CASSLMAASTDTQYF.

This clonotype has just a few counts. This chain connects TRBV6-5 to TRBJ2-5, with TRBD2 identical over 9 bases. The CDR3 has 14 residues. Trimming took 4 bases from V and 4 from J; bases not matched to a gene: 4. The germline gives CDR1 MNHEY, CDR2 SVGAGI. CDR3 sequence (DNA): TGTGCCAGCAGTTGGCGGGAGGGAGGAGAGACCCAGTACTTC. It translates to CASSWREGGETQYF.

This clonotype appeared a few times. V usage is TRBV11-2 and J usage is TRBJ2-3; TRBD2 might be the D (5 bases). Per the germline V gene, CDR1 is SGHAT and CDR2 is FQNNGV. This CDR3 comprises 16 residues. V was pared by 5 bases and J by 2 bases, with 17 bases between. CDR3 DNA sequence: TGTGCCAGCAGCCCAATCCCAGGACGGGACACAGATACGCAGTATTTT. It codes for CASSPIPGRDTDTQYF.

In regard to this clonotype: No DNA is shown, since the ends of the CDR3 on it are uncertain; the CDR3 is the one TCRdb lists. V gene TRBV6-5 combines with J gene TRBJ2-1. Counting both end residues, the CDR3 totals 14 amino acids. Per germline, CDR1 MNHEY and CDR2 SVGAGI. The CDR3 region is CASSYQYFGNEQFF.

This clonotype was counted only a few times. CDR3 nucleotide sequence: TGTGCCAGCAGTTTGCTTGGGGACACCATCTTCTTCTACGAGCAGTACTTC. Translation gives CASSLLGDTIFFYEQYF. This chain links TRBV12-3 or TRBV12-4 with TRBJ2-7, with D possibly TRBD1 on 6 matching bases. This CDR3 region has 17 residues. V shed 3 bases and J shed 3 bases, with 21 bases lying between them.

The rearrangement joins TRBV7-9 to TRBJ1-1, with D possibly matching TRBD1 (5 bases). Trimming left V 6 bases short and J 3 bases short, with 14 bases between. CDR3 length: 14 residues. Germline loops: CDR1 SEHNR, CDR2 FQNEAQ (reference sequence). The CDR3 sequence: CASRREGFDTEAFF. CDR3 sequence (DNA): TGTGCCAGCAGGAGAGAGGGGTTTGACACTGAAGCTTTCTTT.

This clonotype was detected a few times. This chain joins TRBV29-1 and TRBJ2-2, with D tentatively TRBD2 (6 bases). The CDR3 runs to 13 residues. V lost 6 bases to trimming and J lost 5 bases, with 13 bases between them. Germline V gene lookup returns CDR1 SQVTM and CDR2 ANQGSEA. CDR3 DNA sequence: TGCAGCGTCCGGGAGCGGGCGACCGGGGAGCTGTTTTTT. Amino acids: CSVRERATGELFF.

The chain is built from TRBV18 and TRBJ2-1; 7 bases are a match to TRBD1. CDR1 and CDR2 from the germline V gene are KGHSH and LQKENI. This CDR3 region has 15 residues. The trim removed 1 base at V and 4 bases at J, leaving 4 bases unmatched. CDR3 loop: CASSPREQGYNEQFF. DNA of the CDR3: TGTGCCAGCTCACCACGAGAACAGGGGTACAATGAGCAGTTCTTC. The entire variable domain, with the rest obtained from reference TRBV18 and TRBJ2-1, is as follows: NAGVMQNPRHLVRRRGQEARLRCSPMKGHSHVYWYRQLPEEGLKFMVYLQKENIIDESGMPKERFSAEFPKEGPSILRIQQVVRGDSAAYFCASSPREQGYNEQFFGPGTRLTVL.

This clonotype was seen many times. CDR3 DNA sequence: TGTGCCACCAGTGATTTCCAGGGGGCGTGGGAGACCCAGTACTTC. This encodes CATSDFQGAWETQYF. This chain uses TRBV24-1 with TRBJ2-5, with TRBD1 matching over 8 bases. The ends lost 1 base at V and 5 bases at J; junction bases unmatched: 5. The germline gives CDR1 KGHDR, CDR2 SFDVKD. The CDR3 sequence is 15 residues long.

In regard to this clonotype: Germline and junction disagree at one end, which may indicate a read error. V is TRBV9 and J is TRBJ2-2; a weak D match, TRBD2 (5 bases). CDR3 length equals 13 residues. Germline CDR1 reads SGDLS; CDR2 reads YYNGEE. CDR3 in amino acids: CASSQYDTGELFF. The CDR3 bases are TGTGCCAGCAGCCAATATGACACCGGGGAGCTGTTTTTC.